This T cell receptor (beta chain) was sequenced for a study of TIL therapy for anti-PD-1-resistant metastatic lung cancer. Looking at the study overall: Patients then received nivolumab; progressors got lymphodepletion, TIL and IL-2.

Sequencing used immunoSEQ v3. The protocol was immunoSEQ multiplex PCR, while the TCRdb copy is restricted to in-frame clones and leaves out a portion. The table has around 20,000 clones, roughly 79% seen once; the top ten hold 7% to 9%. Germline values: CDR1 KGHSH, CDR2 LQKENI. The CDR3 is 13 amino acids. Trimming shortened V by 2 bases and J by 4 bases, and 9 bases separated the two germline ends. Time point here: pre-treatment sample, taken before nivolumab and TIL therapy. The sequence was collected from a person aged 25-85 years with non-small cell lung cancer. The chain couples TRBV18 to TRBJ2-7, with a possible D match to TRBD1 (6 bases). The sequencing here drew on blood, taken at baseline. CDR3 region: CASSPNRDYEQYF. In nucleotides, the CDR3 is TGTGCCAGCTCACCAAACAGGGATTACGAGCAGTACTTC.